The entry below gives a single T cell receptor beta chain sequence along with its context. Its antigen is undetermined. The entry originates in a study of a mutant IDH1 vaccine in newly diagnosed glioma. In the study overall: Of the patients given treatment, 62.5% were male and around 38% were female, and a mean age of around 38 years was recorded. Study outcomes and limitations: Overall, about 92% of patients had vaccine-induced immune responses.

Documented time point: week 35, safety follow-up. A single vaccine dose contained 300 ug of mutant IDH1 20-mer peptide, and topical imiquimod was used with it. The CDR3 sequence is 15 residues long. The V end was cut by 4 bases, the J end by 4 bases, with 15 bases between. Germline loops: CDR1 SGDLS, CDR2 YYNGEE. Clones were sequenced by immunoSEQ multiplex PCR, and TCRdb holds only the in-frame ones, with some missing. This sample yields tens of thousands of clones, of which approximately 90% are seen a single time; 5% to 7% belongs to the top ten. This receptor was obtained from a woman in her thirties or forties with glioma. This material consisted of PBMCs, taken from a glioma patient whose treatment included an IDH1 peptide vaccine. The J gene is TRBJ2-1, the V gene TRBV9, with D hard to call. The CDR3, as DNA: TGTGCCAGCAGCCATAAACCGGACCTATACAATGAGCAGTTCTTC. Its protein product is CASSHKPDLYNEQFF.